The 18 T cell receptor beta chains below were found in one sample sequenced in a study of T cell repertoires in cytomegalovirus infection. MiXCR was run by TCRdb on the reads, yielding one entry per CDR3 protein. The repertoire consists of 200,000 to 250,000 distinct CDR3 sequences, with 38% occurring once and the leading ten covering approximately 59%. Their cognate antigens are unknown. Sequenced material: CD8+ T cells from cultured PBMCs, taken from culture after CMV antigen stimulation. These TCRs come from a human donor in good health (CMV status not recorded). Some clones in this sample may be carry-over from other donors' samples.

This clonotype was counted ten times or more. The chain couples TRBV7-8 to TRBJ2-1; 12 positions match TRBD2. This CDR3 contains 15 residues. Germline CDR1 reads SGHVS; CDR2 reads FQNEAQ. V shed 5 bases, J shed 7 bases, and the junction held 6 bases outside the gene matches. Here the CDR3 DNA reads TGTGCCAGCAGCGCGACTAGCGGGAGTAATAATGAGCAGTTCTTC. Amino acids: CASSATSGSNNEQFF.

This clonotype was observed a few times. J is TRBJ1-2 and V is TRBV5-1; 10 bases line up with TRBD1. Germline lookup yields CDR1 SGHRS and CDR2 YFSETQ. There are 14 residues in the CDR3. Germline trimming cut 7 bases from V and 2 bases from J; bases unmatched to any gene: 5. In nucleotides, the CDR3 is TGCGCCAGCTCCGGACAGGGGGGGAACTATGGCTACACCTTC. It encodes CASSGQGGNYGYTF.

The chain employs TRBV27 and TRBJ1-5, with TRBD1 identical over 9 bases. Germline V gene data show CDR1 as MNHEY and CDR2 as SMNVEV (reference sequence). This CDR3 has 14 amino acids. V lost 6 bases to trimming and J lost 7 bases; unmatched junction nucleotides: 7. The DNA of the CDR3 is TGTGCCAGCAGCTTACAGGGGGCTAAACAGCCCCAGCATTTT. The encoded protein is CASSLQGAKQPQHF.

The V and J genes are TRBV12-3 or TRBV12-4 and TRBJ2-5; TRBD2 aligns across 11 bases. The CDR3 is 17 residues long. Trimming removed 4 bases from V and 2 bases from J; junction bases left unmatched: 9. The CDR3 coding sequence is TGTGCCAGCAGTTCTTACCCTAGCGGGGGGATACAAGAGACCCAGTACTTC. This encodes CASSSYPSGGIQETQYF.

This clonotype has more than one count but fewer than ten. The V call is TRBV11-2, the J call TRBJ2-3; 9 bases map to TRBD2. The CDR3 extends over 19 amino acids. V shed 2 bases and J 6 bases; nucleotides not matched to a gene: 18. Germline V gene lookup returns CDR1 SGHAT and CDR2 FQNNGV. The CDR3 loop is CASSLSEGNSGGLPDTQYF. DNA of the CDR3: TGTGCCAGCAGCTTATCTGAGGGGAATAGCGGGGGCCTCCCGGATACGCAGTATTTT. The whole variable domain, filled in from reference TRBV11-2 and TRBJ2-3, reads EAGVAQSPRYKIIEKRQSVAFWCNPISGHATLYWYQQILGQGPKLLIQFQNNGVVDDSQLPKDRFSAERLKGVDSTLKIQPAKLEDSAVYLCASSLSEGNSGGLPDTQYFGPGTRLTVL.

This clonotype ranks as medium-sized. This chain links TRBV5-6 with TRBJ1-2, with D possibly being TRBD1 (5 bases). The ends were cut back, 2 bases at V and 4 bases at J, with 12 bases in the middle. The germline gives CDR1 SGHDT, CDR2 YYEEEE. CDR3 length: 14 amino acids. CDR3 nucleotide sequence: TGTGCCAGCAGCTTCGTCAGGGCCCCCTATGGCTACACCTTC. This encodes CASSFVRAPYGYTF.

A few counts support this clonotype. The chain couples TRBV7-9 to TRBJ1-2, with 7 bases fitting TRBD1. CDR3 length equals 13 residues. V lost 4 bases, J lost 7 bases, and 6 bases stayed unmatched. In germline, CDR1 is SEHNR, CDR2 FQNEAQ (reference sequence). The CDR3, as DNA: TGTGCCAGCAGCTCCGACAGGGAATCTGGCTACACCTTC. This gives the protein CASSSDRESGYTF.

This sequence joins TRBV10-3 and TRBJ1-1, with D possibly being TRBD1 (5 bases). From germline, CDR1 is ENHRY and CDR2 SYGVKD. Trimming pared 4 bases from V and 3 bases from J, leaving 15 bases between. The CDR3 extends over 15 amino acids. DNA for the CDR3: TGTGCCATCAGTGGTGACAGTTTGGAGGACACTGAAGCTTTCTTT. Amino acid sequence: CAISGDSLEDTEAFF.

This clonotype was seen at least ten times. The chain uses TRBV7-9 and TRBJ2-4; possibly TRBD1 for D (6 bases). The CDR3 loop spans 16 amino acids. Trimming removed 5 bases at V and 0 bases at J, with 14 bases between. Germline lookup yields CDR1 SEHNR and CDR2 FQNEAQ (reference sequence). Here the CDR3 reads CASSPRTELAKNIQYF. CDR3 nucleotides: TGTGCCAGCAGCCCGCGGACAGAGCTAGCCAAAAACATTCAGTACTTC.

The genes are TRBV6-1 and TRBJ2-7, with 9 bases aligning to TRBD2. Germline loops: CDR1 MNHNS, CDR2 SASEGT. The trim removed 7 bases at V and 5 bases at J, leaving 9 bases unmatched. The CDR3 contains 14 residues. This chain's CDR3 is CASTPAGGQNEQYF. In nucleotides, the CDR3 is TGTGCCAGCACCCCTGCGGGAGGGCAGAACGAGCAGTACTTC.

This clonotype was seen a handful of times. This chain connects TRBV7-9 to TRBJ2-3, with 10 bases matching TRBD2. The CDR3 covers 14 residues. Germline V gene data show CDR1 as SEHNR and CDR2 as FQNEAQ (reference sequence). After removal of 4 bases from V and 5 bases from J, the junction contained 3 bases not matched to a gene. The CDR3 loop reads CASSWGTSVDTQYF. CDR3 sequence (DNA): TGTGCCAGCAGCTGGGGGACTAGCGTAGATACGCAGTATTTT.

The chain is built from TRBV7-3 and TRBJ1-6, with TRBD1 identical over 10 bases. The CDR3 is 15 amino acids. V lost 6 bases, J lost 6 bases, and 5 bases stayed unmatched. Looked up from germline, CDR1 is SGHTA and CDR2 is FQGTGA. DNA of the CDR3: TGTGCCAGCAGTTGGGACAGGGGTGTTAATTCACCCCTCCACTTT. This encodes CASSWDRGVNSPLHF.

The CDR3 bases are TGTGCCAGCAGTGCCCCAGGGGTCGCTTTCTTT. Translated: CASSAPGVAFF. This chain connects TRBV2 to TRBJ1-1, with a weak D call TRBD1 (6 bases). Germline V gene data show CDR1 as SNHLY and CDR2 as FYNNEI. The CDR3 runs 11 residues. The V end was cut by 4 bases, the J end by 11 bases, with 11 bases between.

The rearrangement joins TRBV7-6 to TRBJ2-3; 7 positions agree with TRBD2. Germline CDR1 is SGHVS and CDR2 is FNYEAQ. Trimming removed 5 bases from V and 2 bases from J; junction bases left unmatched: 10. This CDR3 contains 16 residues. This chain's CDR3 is CASSVKAGVATDTQYF. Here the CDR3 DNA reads TGTGCCAGCAGCGTGAAGGCGGGAGTGGCCACAGATACGCAGTATTTT.

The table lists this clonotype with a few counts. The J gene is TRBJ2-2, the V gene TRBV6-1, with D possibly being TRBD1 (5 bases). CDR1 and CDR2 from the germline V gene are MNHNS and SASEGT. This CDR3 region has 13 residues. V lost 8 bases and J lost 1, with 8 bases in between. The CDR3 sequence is CASLTGNTGELFF. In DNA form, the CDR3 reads TGTGCCAGCTTAACAGGGAACACCGGGGAGCTGTTTTTT.

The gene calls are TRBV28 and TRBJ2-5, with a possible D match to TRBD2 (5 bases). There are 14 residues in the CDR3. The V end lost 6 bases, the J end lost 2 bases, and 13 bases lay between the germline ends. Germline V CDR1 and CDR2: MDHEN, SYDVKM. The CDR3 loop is CASSRPRGQETQYF. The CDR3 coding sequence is TGTGCCAGCAGCCGACCCCGCGGGCAAGAGACCCAGTACTTC.

CDR3 amino acids: CASSSPYRGDSDTQYF. In nucleotides, the CDR3 is TGTGCCAGCAGTTCCCCTTACAGGGGAGATTCAGATACGCAGTATTTT. The rearrangement uses TRBV27 and TRBJ2-3; 7 nucleotides line up with TRBD1. The CDR3 is 16 amino acids. Losses at the gene ends were 4 bases for V and 4 bases for J; bases not matched to a gene: 11. Germline CDR1 MNHEY, CDR2 SMNVEV (reference sequence).

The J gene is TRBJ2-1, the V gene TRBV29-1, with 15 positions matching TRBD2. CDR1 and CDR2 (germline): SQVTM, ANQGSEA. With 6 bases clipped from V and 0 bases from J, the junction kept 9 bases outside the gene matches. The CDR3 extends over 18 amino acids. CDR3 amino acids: CSVHGLAGGPSSYNEQFF. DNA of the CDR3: TGCAGCGTGCACGGACTAGCGGGAGGGCCAAGCTCCTACAATGAGCAGTTCTTC.